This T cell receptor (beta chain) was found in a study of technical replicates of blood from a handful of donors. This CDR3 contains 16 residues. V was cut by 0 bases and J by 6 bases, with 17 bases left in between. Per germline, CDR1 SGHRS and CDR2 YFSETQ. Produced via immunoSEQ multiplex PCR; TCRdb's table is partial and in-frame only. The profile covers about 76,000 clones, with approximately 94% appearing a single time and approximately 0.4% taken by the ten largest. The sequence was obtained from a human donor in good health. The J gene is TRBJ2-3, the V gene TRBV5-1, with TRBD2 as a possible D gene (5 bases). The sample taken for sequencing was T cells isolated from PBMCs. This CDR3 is CASSLAISLGGDTQYF. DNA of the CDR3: TGCGCCAGCAGCTTGGCTATCTCGCTCGGCGGGGATACGCAGTATTTT.